This T cell receptor beta chain was recorded in a study of blood T cell repertoires in COVID-19. Study-wide background: The study drew acute and convalescent COVID-19 samples from the United States, Italy and Spain.

Trimming took off 4 bases at V and 6 bases at J, with 13 bases between the two ends. The CDR3 is made up of 13 amino acids. Per the germline V gene, CDR1 is LGHDT and CDR2 is YNNKEL (reference sequence). Each recovered donor of Cohort 3 presented with two negative PCRs, clearance, or symptom resolution. Using immunoSEQ multiplex PCR, the repertoire was profiled, and TCRdb retains in-frame clones only, with some absent. The sample lists roughly 250,000 clones, around 85% occurring once. This clone was observed once. The sample consisted of PBMCs or T cells enriched from blood (not recorded which). The rearrangement links TRBV3-1 (or the pseudogene TRBV3-2) to TRBJ2-7; TRBD1 is a possible D gene (6 bases). This sequence originates from a woman in her twenties or thirties who had recovered from COVID-19. CDR3: CASSLIQGSEQYF. The CDR3 bases are TGTGCCAGCAGCCTAATTCAGGGGTCCGAGCAGTACTTC.